Each of the 32 T cell receptor beta chains below was sequenced from the same sample in a study of cytomegalovirus exposure and HLA in healthy donors. Both 60 Vbeta primers and 13 Jbeta primers went into the PCR. Sequencing used immunoSEQ multiplex PCR; TCRdb keeps in-frame clones, though not all of them. The sample contains about 140,000 clones, roughly three fifths of which appear only once. Sequenced sample: PBMCs. The source of these receptors is a male donor in good health and CMV-seronegative.

The genes are TRBV28 and TRBJ1-5, with 8 bases that match TRBD1. The ends lost 3 bases at V and 5 bases at J; junction bases unmatched: 6. CDR3 size: 15 residues. Germline loops: CDR1 MDHEN, CDR2 SYDVKM. The CDR3 spells CASSLGRGRYQPQHF. CDR3 bases: TGTGCCAGCAGTTTGGGCAGGGGGCGTTATCAGCCCCAGCATTTT.

The V and J genes are TRBV9 and TRBJ1-2; 9 nucleotides align to TRBD1. The germline gives CDR1 SGDLS, CDR2 YYNGEE. J was trimmed by 4 bases and V by 0 bases; bases with no gene match: 7. The CDR3 covers 16 residues. CDR3 amino acids: CASSVVGTGSIYGYTF. As DNA, the CDR3 is TGTGCCAGCAGCGTAGTGGGGACAGGGTCTATCTATGGCTACACCTTC.

Only a few counts were recorded for this clone. One end of the junction is discordant with germline, which a read error may explain. The CDR3 loop reads CSSSLIAGLNEKLFF. The CDR3 DNA sequence: TGTTCCAGCAGCTTAATTGCAGGATTGAATGAAAAACTGTTTTTT. The chain couples TRBV7-9 to TRBJ1-4; no definite D call. Germline values: CDR1 SEHNR, CDR2 FQNEAQ (reference sequence). The CDR3 sequence is 15 residues long.

The gene calls are TRBV7-9 and TRBJ1-6; D might be TRBD1 (5 bases). Trimming took 1 base from V and 7 from J, leaving 11 bases between them. The CDR3 consists of 15 residues. In germline, CDR1 is SEHNR, CDR2 FQNEAQ (reference sequence). The CDR3, as DNA: TGTGCCAGCAGCTTAGGGGGACGGGAGAATTCACCCCTCCACTTT. Translating it yields CASSLGGRENSPLHF.

This clone was seen only once. The V call is TRBV5-4, the J call TRBJ2-7, with 10 nucleotides matching TRBD1. Trimming removed 4 bases from V and 3 bases from J; junction bases left unmatched: 7. CDR1 is SGHNT and CDR2 is YYREEE in the germline V gene (reference sequence). The CDR3 is 15 amino acids. In DNA form, the CDR3 reads TGTGCCAGCAGCCGCGGGACAGGGGATAACTACGAGCAGTACTTC. It translates to CASSRGTGDNYEQYF.

This sequence joins TRBV6-1 and TRBJ2-7; maybe TRBD2 (5 bases). Looked up from germline, CDR1 is MNHNS and CDR2 is SASEGT. V was cut by 6 bases and J by 6 bases, with 15 bases left in between. CDR3 length: 13 amino acids. This CDR3 is CASRLAPHLEQYF. The CDR3 bases are TGTGCCAGCAGGCTAGCTCCCCATCTCGAGCAGTACTTC.

The rearrangement links TRBV19 to TRBJ2-1, with D perhaps matching TRBD2 (7 bases). Trimming stripped 11 bases from V and 0 bases from J, with 17 bases between. Germline V gene data show CDR1 as LNHDA and CDR2 as SQIVND (reference sequence). The CDR3 contains 15 residues. DNA for the CDR3: TGTGCCTCCTCATGGGAGGGGGACTCCTACAATGAGCAGTTCTTC. It translates to CASSWEGDSYNEQFF.

Comments on this clone: The same CDR3 also results from other DNA sequences found in this sample. The chain joins TRBV7-8 to TRBJ2-1; 9 positions match TRBD1. This CDR3 is built from 16 residues. V lost 5 bases, J lost 6 bases, and 11 bases stayed unmatched. Germline V gives CDR1 SGHVS, CDR2 FQNEAQ. This CDR3 is CASSSRGQGNSNEQFF. The CDR3 nucleotides are TGTGCCAGCAGCAGTCGAGGACAGGGGAATAGCAATGAGCAGTTCTTC.

V usage is TRBV5-8 and J usage is TRBJ2-7, with a weak D call TRBD2 (5 bases). V was cut by 0 bases and J by 2 bases, with 12 bases left in between. CDR3 length: 15 residues. CDR1 is SGHTS, CDR2 YDEGEE, per germline. The CDR3 sequence: CASSLAGDRAYEQYF. The CDR3 DNA is TGTGCCAGCAGCTTGGCCGGGGATAGGGCCTACGAGCAGTACTTC.

This clone was observed a handful of times. V gene TRBV6-5 combines with J gene TRBJ2-7, with a weak D call TRBD2 (5 bases). Germline V gene data show CDR1 as MNHEY and CDR2 as SVGAGI. Trimming removed 6 bases at V and 7 bases at J, with 13 bases between. CDR3 size: 12 residues. In nucleotides, the CDR3 is TGTGCCAGCAGACTTTACACGGGGGAGCAGTACTTC. Translation gives CASRLYTGEQYF.

This clone appeared a single time. V usage is TRBV10-3 and J usage is TRBJ2-5; 8 nucleotides line up with TRBD2. The CDR3 is 18 amino acids. The V and J ends lost 0 bases and 2 bases, in that order; junction bases with no gene match: 11. Per germline, CDR1 ENHRY and CDR2 SYGVKD. CDR3 amino acids: CAISESSRGGARQETQYF. DNA of the CDR3: TGTGCCATCAGTGAGTCGAGTCGGGGGGGGGCCCGGCAAGAGACCCAGTACTTC.

This clone appeared a few times. The chain carries TRBV7-3 and TRBJ2-2; 7 positions agree with TRBD2. V lost 2 bases and J lost 8; bases outside the gene matches: 5. From germline, CDR1 is SGHTA and CDR2 FQGTGA. The length of the CDR3 is 14 residues. The CDR3 region has the DNA TGTGCCAGCAGCTTAGCGGGGGATTCTGGGGAGCTGTTTTTT. Amino acid sequence: CASSLAGDSGELFF.

This clone was recorded a few times. This chain uses TRBV21-1 with TRBJ2-7; the table's TRBD1 call for D was not verified on the DNA. TRBV21-1 is a pseudogene segment. This CDR3 is built from 15 residues. The CDR3 DNA follows: TGTGCCAGCAGCAAAAGGGACAGCCCGTTGAGGCGGCAGTACTTC. This codes for CASSKRDSPLRRQYF.

The chain combines TRBV19 with TRBJ2-1; D is ambiguous. The CDR3 spans 13 residues. Trimming removed 2 bases from V and 3 bases from J, with 5 bases in between. Germline lookup yields CDR1 LNHDA and CDR2 SQIVND (reference sequence). The CDR3 loop is CASSITIYNEQFF. CDR3 nucleotides: TGTGCCAGTAGTATAACTATCTACAATGAGCAGTTCTTC.

This clone was detected only a few times. This sequence joins TRBV7-2 and TRBJ1-2, with 7 bases lining up with TRBD1. This CDR3 has 14 residues. The germline V gene has CDR1 SGHTA and CDR2 FQGNSA. J gave up 8 bases and V 5 bases, and 11 bases lay outside the gene matches. Here the CDR3 DNA reads TGTGCCAGCAGCGCGGGCGACAGGGCCGGGGGCTACACCTTC. Protein: CASSAGDRAGGYTF. The full variable domain, with the rest looked up from reference TRBV7-2 and TRBJ1-2, is GAGVSQSPSNKVTEKGKDVELRCDPISGHTALYWYRQSLGQGLEFLIYFQGNSAPDKSGLPSDRFSAERTGGSVSTLTIQRTQQEDSAVYLCASSAGDRAGGYTFGSGTRLTVV.

This sequence joins TRBV5-4 and TRBJ2-5, with 8 bases aligning to TRBD2. The ends lost 5 bases at V and 5 bases at J; junction bases unmatched: 11. This CDR3 comprises 15 residues. Per germline, CDR1 SGHNT and CDR2 YYREEE (reference sequence). The DNA of the CDR3 is TGTGCCAGCAGGAGGCCCGGGGGGGCGGTTGAGACCCAGTACTTC. It yields the protein CASRRPGGAVETQYF.

The V call is TRBV6-5, the J call TRBJ1-6; D uncertain. The V end was cut by 2 bases, the J end by 8 bases, with 7 bases between. Germline CDR1 MNHEY, CDR2 SVGAGI. The CDR3 has 13 residues. The CDR3: CASSYEADSPLHF. CDR3 DNA sequence: TGTGCCAGCAGTTACGAGGCTGATTCACCCCTCCACTTT.

This sequence joins TRBV5-1 and TRBJ1-1, with TRBD1 as a possible D gene (6 bases). Germline CDR1 and CDR2: SGHRS and YFSETQ. V dropped 0 bases and J dropped 4 bases, with 13 bases sitting between them. This CDR3 is built from 15 residues. CDR3 bases: TGCGCCAGCAGCTTGGGGGGGGGCGGGAGCACTGAAGCTTTCTTT. This encodes CASSLGGGGSTEAFF.

The rearrangement uses TRBV4-1 and TRBJ2-3; TRBD2 aligns across 13 bases. CDR3 length equals 19 residues. Germline CDR1 is MGHRA and CDR2 is YSYEKL. V lost 4 bases, J lost 2 bases, and 12 bases stayed unmatched. CDR3: CASSLLLAGGPTHTDTQYF. CDR3 coding DNA: TGCGCCAGCAGCCTCCTACTAGCGGGGGGGCCGACGCACACAGATACGCAGTATTTT.

This clone was counted between two and nine times. The CDR3 protein is CASGEGLNTGELFF. The CDR3 DNA sequence: TGCGCCAGTGGGGAGGGCCTGAACACCGGGGAGCTGTTTTTT. The chain has TRBV5-1 and TRBJ2-2, with 7 bases aligning to TRBD2. Germline trimming cut 8 bases from V and 1 base from J; bases unmatched to any gene: 5. The CDR3 sequence is 14 residues long. Germline loops: CDR1 SGHRS, CDR2 YFSETQ.

This chain joins TRBV6-5 and TRBJ2-3; D is possibly TRBD1 (7 bases). V was pared by 0 bases and J by 6 bases, with 16 bases between. The CDR3 has 16 residues. Germline loops: CDR1 MNHEY, CDR2 SVGAGI. This CDR3 is CASSYSGGGTMDTQYF. CDR3 nucleotides: TGTGCCAGCAGTTACTCAGGAGGGGGCACAATGGATACGCAGTATTTT.

This CDR3 reads CASSLEVGGAWNSPLHF. In nucleotides, the CDR3 is TGTGCCAGCAGCTTAGAGGTCGGGGGAGCGTGGAATTCACCCCTCCACTTT. The chain links TRBV11-2 to TRBJ1-6; tentative D call: TRBD1 (5 bases). CDR1 is SGHAT and CDR2 is FQNNGV in the germline V gene. The CDR3 runs to 17 residues. The V and J ends lost 0 bases and 7 bases respectively, with 16 bases between them.

This chain joins TRBV5-1 and TRBJ2-7; no clear D gene. The CDR3 spans 13 residues. Trimming cost V 4 bases and J 2 bases, with 10 bases left between them. In germline, CDR1 is SGHRS, CDR2 YFSETQ. The CDR3 DNA is TGCGCCAGCAGCCCCGCTACGGCCTACGAGCAGTACTTC. It translates to CASSPATAYEQYF.

This chain links TRBV28 with TRBJ1-4; D gene unclear. The CDR3 runs 15 residues. With 6 bases removed from V and 0 bases from J, the gap between germline ends came to 11 bases. CDR1 MDHEN and CDR2 SYDVKM come from the germline V gene. The CDR3 DNA reads as TGTGCCAGCAGGGCAGGTTCCACAACTAATGAAAAACTGTTTTTT. Translated, it gives CASRAGSTTNEKLFF.

The chain uses TRBV7-2 and TRBJ2-7; D possibly corresponds to TRBD2 (5 bases). V gave up 4 bases and J gave up 0 bases, with 13 bases separating them. The length of the CDR3 is 15 residues. Per the germline V gene, CDR1 is SGHTA and CDR2 is FQGNSA. The CDR3 sequence: CASSSGVLNSYEQYF. CDR3 DNA: TGTGCCAGCAGCTCCGGGGTGCTGAACTCCTACGAGCAGTACTTC. Combining the CDR3 with reference TRBV7-2 and TRBJ2-7 gives the whole variable domain GAGVSQSPSNKVTEKGKDVELRCDPISGHTALYWYRQSLGQGLEFLIYFQGNSAPDKSGLPSDRFSAERTGGSVSTLTIQRTQQEDSAVYLCASSSGVLNSYEQYFGPGTRLTVT.

This chain links TRBV5-1 with TRBJ2-7; D is possibly TRBD2 (6 bases). V gave up 7 bases and J gave up 4 bases, with 15 bases separating them. Germline values: CDR1 SGHRS, CDR2 YFSETQ. The CDR3 has 13 residues. This CDR3 is CASAPGGEYEQYF. The CDR3 coding sequence is TGCGCCAGCGCCCCCGGCGGGGAATACGAGCAGTACTTC. Complete variable domain (other parts from reference TRBV5-1 and TRBJ2-7): KAGVTQTPRYLIKTRGQQVTLSCSPISGHRSVSWYQQTPGQGLQFLFEYFSETQRNKGNFPGRFSGRQFSNSRSEMNVSTLELGDSALYLCASAPGGEYEQYFGPGTRLTVT.

The CDR3: CAISGQGGGSGGDTQYF. In nucleotides, the CDR3 is TGTGCCATCAGTGGACAAGGGGGGGGCAGCGGGGGCGATACGCAGTATTTT. The chain recombines TRBV10-3 with TRBJ2-3; 8 nucleotides agree with TRBD2. The length of the CDR3 is 17 residues. V shed 4 bases and J 6 bases; nucleotides not matched to a gene: 15. The V gene's germline CDR1 is ENHRY and CDR2 SYGVKD.

V and J are TRBV5-6 and TRBJ2-7, with D unresolved. Deletions cut 0 bases from V and 4 bases from J, with 5 bases between. The germline V gene has CDR1 SGHDT and CDR2 YYEEEE. The CDR3 sequence is 12 residues long. CDR3 nucleotides: TGTGCCAGCAGCTTGGAAGCATACGAGCAGTACTTC. This translates into CASSLEAYEQYF.

This chain joins TRBV15 and TRBJ1-3; D gene ambiguous. The CDR3 extends over 16 amino acids. Per germline, CDR1 LNHNV and CDR2 YYDKDF (reference sequence). The ends were cut back, 0 bases at V and 2 bases at J, with 11 bases in the middle. The CDR3 DNA reads as TGTGCCACCAGCAGAGATTTTGGAGGGACTGGAAACACCATATATTTT. Its translation: CATSRDFGGTGNTIYF.

V usage is TRBV29-1 and J usage is TRBJ2-1; 7 nucleotides agree with TRBD1. CDR3 size: 14 residues. The trim removed 7 bases at V and 1 base at J, leaving 7 bases unmatched. Germline V CDR1 and CDR2: SQVTM, ANQGSEA. The CDR3 region has the DNA TGCAGCGACAAGGGACAGATTTCCTACAATGAGCAGTTCTTC. Protein sequence: CSDKGQISYNEQFF.

The chain combines TRBV27 with TRBJ2-3, with TRBD2 matching over 7 bases. Trimming cost V 2 bases and J 0 bases; bases outside gene matches: 11. The V gene's germline CDR1 is MNHEY and CDR2 SMNVEV (reference sequence). The CDR3 extends over 18 amino acids. The CDR3, as DNA: TGTGCCAGCAGTTTAAGGTCTCCCTGGGGGGGTAGCACAGATACGCAGTATTTT. It encodes CASSLRSPWGGSTDTQYF.

This clone has only a few counts. The chain recombines TRBV2 with TRBJ1-2; 10 nucleotides agree with TRBD1. The CDR3 loop spans 15 amino acids. Per germline, CDR1 SNHLY and CDR2 FYNNEI. V shed 7 bases and J 4 bases; nucleotides not matched to a gene: 9. The CDR3 protein is CASKLRQGAVYGYTF. CDR3 sequence (DNA): TGTGCCAGCAAACTCCGACAGGGGGCGGTCTATGGCTACACCTTC.